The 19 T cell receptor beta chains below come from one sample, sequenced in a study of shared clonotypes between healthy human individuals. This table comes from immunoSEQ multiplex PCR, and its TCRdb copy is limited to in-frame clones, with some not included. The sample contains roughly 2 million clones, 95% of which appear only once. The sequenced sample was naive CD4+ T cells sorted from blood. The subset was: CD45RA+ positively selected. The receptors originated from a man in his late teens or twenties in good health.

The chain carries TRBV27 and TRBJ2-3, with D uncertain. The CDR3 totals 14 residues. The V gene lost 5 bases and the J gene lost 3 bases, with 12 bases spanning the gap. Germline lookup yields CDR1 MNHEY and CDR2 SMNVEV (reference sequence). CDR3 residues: CASSLGWATDTQYF. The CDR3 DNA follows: TGTGCCAGCAGTCTTGGCTGGGCGACAGATACGCAGTATTTT.

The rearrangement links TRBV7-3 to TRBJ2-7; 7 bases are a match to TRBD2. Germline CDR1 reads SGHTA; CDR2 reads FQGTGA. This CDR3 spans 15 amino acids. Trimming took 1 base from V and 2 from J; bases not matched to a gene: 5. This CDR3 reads CASSLNGAGPYEQYF. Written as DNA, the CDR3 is TGTGCCAGCAGCTTAAACGGAGCGGGGCCCTACGAGCAGTACTTC. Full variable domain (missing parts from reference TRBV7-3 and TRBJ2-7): GAGVSQTPSNKVTEKGKYVELRCDPISGHTALYWYRQSLGQGPEFLIYFQGTGAADDSGLPNDRFFAVRPEGSVSTLKIQRTERGDSAVYLCASSLNGAGPYEQYFGPGTRLTVT.

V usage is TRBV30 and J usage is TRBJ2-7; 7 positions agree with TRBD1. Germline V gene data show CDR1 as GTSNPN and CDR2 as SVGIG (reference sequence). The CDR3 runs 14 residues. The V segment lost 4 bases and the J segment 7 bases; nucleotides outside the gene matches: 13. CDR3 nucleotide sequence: TGTGCCTGGACCATGGGGGACAGCCTCGGGGAGCAGTACTTC. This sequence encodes CAWTMGDSLGEQYF.

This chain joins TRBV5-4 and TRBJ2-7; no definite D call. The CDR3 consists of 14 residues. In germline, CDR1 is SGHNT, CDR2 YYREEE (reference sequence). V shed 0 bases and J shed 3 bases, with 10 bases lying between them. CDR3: CASSLGGPVYEQYF. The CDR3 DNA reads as TGTGCCAGCAGCTTGGGTGGACCAGTCTACGAGCAGTACTTC.

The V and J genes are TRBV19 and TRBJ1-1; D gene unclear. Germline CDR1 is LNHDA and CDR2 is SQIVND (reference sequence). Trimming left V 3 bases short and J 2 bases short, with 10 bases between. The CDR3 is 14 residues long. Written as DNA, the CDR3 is TGTGCCAGTAGTATGCGGGAGTATAACACTGAAGCTTTCTTT. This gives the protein CASSMREYNTEAFF.

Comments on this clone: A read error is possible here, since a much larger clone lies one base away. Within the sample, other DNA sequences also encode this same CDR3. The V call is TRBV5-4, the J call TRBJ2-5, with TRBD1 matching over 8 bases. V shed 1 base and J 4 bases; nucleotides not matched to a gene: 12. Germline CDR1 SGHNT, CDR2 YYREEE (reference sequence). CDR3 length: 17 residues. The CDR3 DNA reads TGTGCCAGCAGCTTGTCGGTTGGGGCAGGGGGCCTAGAGACCCAGTACTTC. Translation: CASSLSVGAGGLETQYF.

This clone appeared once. The CDR3 DNA follows: TGTGCCAGCAGTGAAAACAGGGCCTCCTACGAGCAGTACTTC. It is translated as CASSENRASYEQYF. The rearrangement joins TRBV6-1 to TRBJ2-7; a possible D gene is TRBD1 (6 bases). Germline values: CDR1 MNHNS, CDR2 SASEGT. The ends were cut back, 2 bases at V and 0 bases at J, with 8 bases in the middle. The CDR3 consists of 14 residues.

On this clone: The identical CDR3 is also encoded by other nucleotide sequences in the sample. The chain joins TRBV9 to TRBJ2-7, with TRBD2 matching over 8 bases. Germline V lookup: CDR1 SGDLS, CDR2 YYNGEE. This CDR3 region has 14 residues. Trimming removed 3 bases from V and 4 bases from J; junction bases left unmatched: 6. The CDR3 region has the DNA TGTGCCAGCAGCGAGGGGCTAGCGGGTTACGAGCAGTACTTC. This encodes CASSEGLAGYEQYF.

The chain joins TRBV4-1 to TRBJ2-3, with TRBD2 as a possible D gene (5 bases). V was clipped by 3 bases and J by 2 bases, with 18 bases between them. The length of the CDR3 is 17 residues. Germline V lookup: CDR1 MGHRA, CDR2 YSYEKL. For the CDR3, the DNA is TGCGCCAGCAGCCAGCCATCCCGGGGTAAAGACACAGATACGCAGTATTTT. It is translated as CASSQPSRGKDTDTQYF.

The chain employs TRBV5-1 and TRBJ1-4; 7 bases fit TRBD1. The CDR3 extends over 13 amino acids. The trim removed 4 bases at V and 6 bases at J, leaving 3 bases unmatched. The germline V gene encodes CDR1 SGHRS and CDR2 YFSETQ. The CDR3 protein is CASSLTGDEKLFF. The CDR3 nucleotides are TGCGCCAGCAGCCTCACAGGGGATGAAAAACTGTTTTTT. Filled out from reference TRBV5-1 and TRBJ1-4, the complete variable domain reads KAGVTQTPRYLIKTRGQQVTLSCSPISGHRSVSWYQQTPGQGLQFLFEYFSETQRNKGNFPGRFSGRQFSNSRSEMNVSTLELGDSALYLCASSLTGDEKLFFGSGTQLSVL.

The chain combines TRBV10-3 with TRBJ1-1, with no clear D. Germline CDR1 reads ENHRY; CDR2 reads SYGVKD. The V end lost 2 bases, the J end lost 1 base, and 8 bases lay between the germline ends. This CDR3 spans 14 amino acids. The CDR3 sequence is CAISETASNTEAFF. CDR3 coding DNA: TGTGCCATCAGTGAGACGGCTTCGAACACTGAAGCTTTCTTT.

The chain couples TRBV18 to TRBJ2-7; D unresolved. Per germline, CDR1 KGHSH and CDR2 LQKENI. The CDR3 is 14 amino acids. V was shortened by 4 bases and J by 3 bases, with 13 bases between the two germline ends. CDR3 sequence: CASSQGRYFYEQYF. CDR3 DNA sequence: TGTGCCAGCTCACAAGGCCGGTACTTCTACGAGCAGTACTTC.

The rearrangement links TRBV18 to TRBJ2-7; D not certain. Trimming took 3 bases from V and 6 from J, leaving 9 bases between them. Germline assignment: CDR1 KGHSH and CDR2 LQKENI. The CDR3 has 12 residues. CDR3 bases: TGTGCCAGCTCACCCCTCCACGGCGAGCAGTACTTC. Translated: CASSPLHGEQYF.

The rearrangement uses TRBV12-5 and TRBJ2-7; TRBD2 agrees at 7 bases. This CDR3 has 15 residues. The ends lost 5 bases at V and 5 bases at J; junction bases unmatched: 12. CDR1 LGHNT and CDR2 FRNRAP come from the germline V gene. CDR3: CASGAAVGGPHEQYF. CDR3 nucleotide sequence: TGTGCTAGTGGTGCAGCCGTGGGAGGGCCCCACGAGCAGTACTTC.

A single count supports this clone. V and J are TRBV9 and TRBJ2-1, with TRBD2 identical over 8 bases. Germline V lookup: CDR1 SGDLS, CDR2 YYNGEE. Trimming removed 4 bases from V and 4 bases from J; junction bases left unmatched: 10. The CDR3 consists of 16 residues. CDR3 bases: TGTGCCAGCAGCTCCCGGGGTCTAGCGGGTTACAATGAGCAGTTCTTC. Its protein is CASSSRGLAGYNEQFF.

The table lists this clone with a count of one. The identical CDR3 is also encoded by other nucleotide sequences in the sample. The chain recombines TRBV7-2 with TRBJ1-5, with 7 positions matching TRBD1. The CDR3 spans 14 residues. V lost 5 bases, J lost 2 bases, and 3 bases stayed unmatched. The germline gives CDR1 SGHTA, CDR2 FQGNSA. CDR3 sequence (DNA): TGTGCCAGCAGCCTTCAGGGGGGCAATCAGCCCCAGCATTTT. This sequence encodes CASSLQGGNQPQHF. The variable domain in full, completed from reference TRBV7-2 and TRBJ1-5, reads GAGVSQSPSNKVTEKGKDVELRCDPISGHTALYWYRQSLGQGLEFLIYFQGNSAPDKSGLPSDRFSAERTGGSVSTLTIQRTQQEDSAVYLCASSLQGGNQPQHFGDGTRLSIL.

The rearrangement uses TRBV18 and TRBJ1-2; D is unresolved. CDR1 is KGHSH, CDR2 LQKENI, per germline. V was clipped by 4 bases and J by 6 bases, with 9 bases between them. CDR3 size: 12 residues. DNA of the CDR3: TGTGCCAGCTCACATTTTAAGGATGGCTACACCTTC. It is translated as CASSHFKDGYTF.

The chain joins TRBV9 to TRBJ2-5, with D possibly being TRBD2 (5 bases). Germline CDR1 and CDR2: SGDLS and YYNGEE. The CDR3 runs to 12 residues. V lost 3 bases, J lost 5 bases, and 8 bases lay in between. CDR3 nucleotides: TGTGCCAGCAGCGCTGGGGAGGAGACCCAGTACTTC. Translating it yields CASSAGEETQYF.

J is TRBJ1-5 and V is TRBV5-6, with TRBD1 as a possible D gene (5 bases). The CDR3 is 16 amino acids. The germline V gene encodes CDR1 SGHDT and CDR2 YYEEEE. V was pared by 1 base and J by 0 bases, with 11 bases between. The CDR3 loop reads CASSLSRAYSNQPQHF. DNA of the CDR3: TGTGCCAGCAGCTTGTCCAGGGCATATAGCAATCAGCCCCAGCATTTT.